These 25 T cell receptor beta chains were sequenced from one sample in a study of vaccination and CD4 T cells after COVID-19. With the Oncomine TCR Beta short-read assay, DNA from cultured CD4+ T cells was sequenced. Each CDR3 protein gets one entry after TCRdb re-called the PCR reads with MiXCR. The sample has roughly 6,500 distinct CDR3 sequences, 30% to 40% seen once. Documented treatment: roughly 11-day PBMC culture with coronavirus spike peptide pools or control peptides (ViraFEST assay). An unexposed donor provided the CD4+ T cells, which were collected before the COVID-19 pandemic (2011-2018). Their antigen targets remain unknown. The sequenced sample consisted of CD4+ T cells from blood, cultured in vitro. These receptors originate from a human donor in good health.

The V call is TRBV20-1, the J call TRBJ1-1; possibly TRBD1 for D (6 bases). The CDR3 loop spans 15 amino acids. Trimming took 3 bases from V and 5 from J, leaving 19 bases between them. The germline gives CDR1 DFQATT, CDR2 SNEGSKA (reference sequence). The CDR3 reads CSARGSVGAGTEAFF. The CDR3 DNA follows: TGCAGTGCTAGGGGGTCGGTGGGGGCTGGAACTGAAGCTTTCTTT.

In its sample, this clonotype is medium-sized. The rearrangement joins TRBV20-1 to TRBJ1-6; perhaps TRBD1 as D (6 bases). The CDR3 consists of 12 residues. Trimming shortened V by 3 bases and J by 12 bases, and 12 bases separated the two germline ends. The germline CDR1 and CDR2 sequences are DFQATT and SNEGSKA (reference sequence). Here the CDR3 reads CSASTGSRPLHF. The CDR3 coding sequence is TGCAGTGCTAGCACAGGGTCCAGACCCCTCCACTTT.

The chain employs TRBV29-1 and TRBJ1-5; 10 bases are a match to TRBD1. V shed 6 bases, J shed 6 bases, and the junction held 5 bases outside the gene matches. CDR1 and CDR2 from the germline V gene are SQVTM and ANQGSEA. The CDR3 length is 13 residues. The CDR3, as DNA: TGCAGCGTCGGACAGGGGGTAGGTCAGCCCCAGCATTTT. This encodes CSVGQGVGQPQHF.

V usage is TRBV20-1 and J usage is TRBJ1-2; D is unresolved. The V and J ends lost 5 bases and 8 bases respectively, with 12 bases between them. The V gene's germline CDR1 is DFQATT and CDR2 SNEGSKA (reference sequence). There are 11 residues in the CDR3. CDR3 nucleotide sequence: TGCAGTGCTCCGGATGGAAACGGCTACACCTTC. It encodes CSAPDGNGYTF.

This clonotype showed up just a few times. The rearrangement uses TRBV6-1 and TRBJ1-1; D is unresolved. CDR1 and CDR2 (germline): MNHNS, SASEGT. This CDR3 has 14 amino acids. Trimming removed 4 bases from V and 0 bases from J, with 9 bases in between. CDR3 nucleotides: TGTGCCAGCAGTGTGGGTCTCATGAACACTGAAGCTTTCTTT. This translates into CASSVGLMNTEAFF.

The chain is built from TRBV20-1 and TRBJ1-5; D is unclear. Germline CDR1 reads DFQATT; CDR2 reads SNEGSKA (reference sequence). This CDR3 is 13 amino acids long. Trimming shortened V by 6 bases and J by 4 bases, and 13 bases separated the two germline ends. This chain's CDR3 is CSATAVVNQPQHF. The CDR3 DNA is TGCAGTGCCACAGCGGTGGTTAATCAGCCCCAGCATTTT.

The chain has TRBV6-1 and TRBJ2-1, with 9 nucleotides matching TRBD2. Trimming cost V 1 base and J 4 bases; bases outside gene matches: 2. Germline loops: CDR1 MNHNS, CDR2 SASEGT. The CDR3 has 15 residues. CDR3 region: CASSEEAGGYNEQFF. As DNA, the CDR3 is TGTGCCAGCAGTGAAGAAGCGGGGGGATACAATGAGCAGTTCTTC.

The sample holds a few counts of this clonotype. This sequence joins TRBV27 and TRBJ1-2; 7 positions agree with TRBD1. V was pared by 5 bases and J by 6 bases, with 9 bases of the junction left unmatched. From germline, CDR1 is MNHEY and CDR2 SMNVEV (reference sequence). The CDR3 covers 14 residues. CDR3 sequence reads: CASSRLTGSHGYTF. The CDR3 bases are TGTGCCAGCAGTCGATTGACAGGGAGTCATGGCTACACCTTC.

The V call is TRBV18, the J call TRBJ1-1; no reliable D call. The germline V and J ends were trimmed by 6 bases and 6 bases, with 14 bases remaining between them. The CDR3 has 13 amino acids. CDR1 is KGHSH and CDR2 is LQKENI in the germline V gene. CDR3 sequence (DNA): TGTGCCAGCTCCCGAGACCTCAGTTCTGAAGCTTTCTTT. This translates into CASSRDLSSEAFF. The full variable domain, with the rest looked up from reference TRBV18 and TRBJ1-1, is NAGVMQNPRHLVRRRGQEARLRCSPMKGHSHVYWYRQLPEEGLKFMVYLQKENIIDESGMPKERFSAEFPKEGPSILRIQQVVRGDSAAYFCASSRDLSSEAFFGQGTRLTVV.

V usage is TRBV6-5 and J usage is TRBJ2-1; 9 bases line up with TRBD2. V was clipped by 4 bases and J by 7 bases; unmatched bases: 8. The germline V gene encodes CDR1 MNHEY and CDR2 SVGAGI. The CDR3 sequence is 15 residues long. The CDR3 sequence is CASSLKTSGRNEQFF. The CDR3, as DNA: TGTGCCAGCAGTTTAAAGACTAGCGGTAGGAATGAGCAGTTCTTC.

This clonotype appeared a few times. The CDR3 DNA is TGTGCCAGCAGTGACCCTACAAGCTCGAACACTGAAGCTTTCTTT. This gives the protein CASSDPTSSNTEAFF. This chain connects TRBV25-1 to TRBJ1-1, with D hard to call. V was trimmed by 3 bases and J by 1 base, leaving 12 bases between them. The CDR3 totals 15 residues. Germline loops: CDR1 MGHDK, CDR2 SYGVNS.

The genes are TRBV19 and TRBJ1-6; unclear D gene. Germline CDR1 is LNHDA and CDR2 is SQIVND (reference sequence). Trimming left V 7 bases short and J 9 bases short, with 10 bases between. CDR3 length: 12 residues. The chain's CDR3 is CASNPDVSPLHF. CDR3 bases: TGTGCCAGTAACCCAGACGTTTCACCCCTCCACTTT.

This clonotype was seen a few times. The chain has TRBV6-1 and TRBJ2-7, with 7 bases that match TRBD2. Unmatched junction bases numbered 9, after V lost 2 bases and J lost 2 bases. The CDR3 has 16 amino acids. Germline CDR1 MNHNS, CDR2 SASEGT. CDR3 sequence (DNA): TGTGCCAGCAGTGAAAACAACTGGGGGGGGGCCTACGAGCAGTACTTC. Translating gives CASSENNWGGAYEQYF.

The table lists this clonotype with a count of one. The chain carries TRBV12-3 or TRBV12-4 and TRBJ1-2; no reliable D call. The CDR3 loop spans 13 amino acids. With 3 bases removed from V and 7 bases from J, the gap between germline ends came to 12 bases. CDR3 residues: CASSFSVTGGYTF. In DNA form, the CDR3 reads TGTGCCAGCAGTTTTTCGGTAACTGGTGGCTACACCTTC.

Only a few counts were recorded for this clonotype. The chain is built from TRBV4-1 and TRBJ1-5; 7 bases agree with TRBD1. CDR3 size: 15 residues. With 5 bases clipped from V and 1 base from J, the junction kept 5 bases outside the gene matches. Germline V gene data show CDR1 as MGHRA and CDR2 as YSYEKL. The CDR3 region is CASSDTGVSNQPQHF. The CDR3 DNA follows: TGCGCCAGCAGCGACACAGGGGTCAGCAATCAGCCCCAGCATTTT.

This clonotype was observed a handful of times. CDR3 region: CASSLGESTYGYTF. In DNA form, the CDR3 reads TGTGCCAGCAGTCTAGGGGAGTCTACTTATGGCTACACCTTC. The chain employs TRBV6-1 and TRBJ1-2, with D maybe TRBD1 (5 bases). V was pared by 5 bases and J by 5 bases, with 15 bases between. Germline lookup yields CDR1 MNHNS and CDR2 SASEGT. The CDR3 extends over 14 amino acids.

The rearrangement links TRBV12-3 or TRBV12-4 to TRBJ2-1; maybe TRBD1 (6 bases). V was cut by 6 bases and J by 2 bases, with 11 bases left in between. This CDR3 contains 14 residues. DNA of the CDR3: TGTGCCAGCAGGGGACAATACACCTACAATGAGCAGTTCTTC. This translates into CASRGQYTYNEQFF.

This clonotype showed up just a few times. This rearrangement joins TRBV20-1 to TRBJ1-2, with 8 bases identical to TRBD1. Trimming removed 4 bases from V and 2 bases from J; junction bases left unmatched: 6. CDR3 length equals 14 residues. Germline values: CDR1 DFQATT, CDR2 SNEGSKA (reference sequence). As DNA, the CDR3 is TGCAGTGCTACCCAAGACAGGGGAAACTATGGCTACACCTTC. It encodes CSATQDRGNYGYTF.

This clonotype appeared a few times. The chain is built from TRBV5-5 and TRBJ1-1; D is unresolved. V was shortened by 0 bases and J by 1 base, with 7 bases between the two germline ends. Germline lookup yields CDR1 SGHKS and CDR2 YYEKEE (reference sequence). This CDR3 has 14 residues. In DNA, the CDR3 is TGTGCCAGCAGCTTGGAGGGCTGGAACACTGAAGCTTTCTTT. This sequence encodes CASSLEGWNTEAFF. Supplemented by reference TRBV5-5 and TRBJ1-1, the full variable domain reads DAGVTQSPTHLIKTRGQQVTLRCSPISGHKSVSWYQQVLGQGPQFIFQYYEKEERGRGNFPDRFSARQFPNYSSELNVNALLLGDSALYLCASSLEGWNTEAFFGQGTRLTVV.

The genes are TRBV5-6 and TRBJ2-7, with TRBD1 matching 8 bases. Germline V gives CDR1 SGHDT, CDR2 YYEEEE. Losses at the gene ends were 4 bases for V and 2 bases for J; bases not matched to a gene: 8. This CDR3 spans 15 amino acids. CDR3 sequence reads: CASSRPGQATYEQYF. The CDR3 DNA sequence: TGTGCCAGCAGCCGACCGGGACAGGCTACCTACGAGCAGTACTTC.

The DNA of the CDR3 is TGTGCCAGCAGCTCCCGAGCGTTTGAAGCTTTCTTT. It codes for CASSSRAFEAFF. This chain links TRBV6-1 with TRBJ1-1; D is ambiguous. Germline-derived CDR1 and CDR2 are MNHNS and SASEGT. The length of the CDR3 is 12 residues. Trimming cost V 6 bases and J 7 bases, with 12 bases left between them.

V usage is TRBV25-1 and J usage is TRBJ2-7; tentative D call: TRBD2 (6 bases). CDR3 length: 12 residues. Looked up from germline, CDR1 is MGHDK and CDR2 is SYGVNS. Trimming shortened V by 2 bases and J by 4 bases, and 6 bases separated the two germline ends. The DNA of the CDR3 is TGTGCCAGCAGTGAAGCGGGGTACGAGCAGTACTTC. Translating gives CASSEAGYEQYF.

This clonotype is medium-sized (0.01 to 0.1%) in the sample. V and J are TRBV11-2 and TRBJ1-2, with a tentative D call TRBD1 (6 bases). The germline V and J ends were trimmed by 4 bases and 4 bases, with 10 bases remaining between them. Germline assignment: CDR1 SGHAT and CDR2 FQNNGV. This CDR3 contains 13 residues. As DNA, the CDR3 is TGTGCCAGCAGCTCTACAGGGCCCTATGGCTACACCTTC. Encoded protein: CASSSTGPYGYTF.

The chain carries TRBV7-9 and TRBJ1-3; D is undetermined. The CDR3 sequence is 14 residues long. The V gene lost 0 bases and the J gene lost 0 bases, with 3 bases spanning the gap. Germline loops: CDR1 SEHNR, CDR2 FQNEAQ (reference sequence). This chain's CDR3 is CASSLAVSGNTIYF. The CDR3 DNA reads as TGTGCCAGCAGCTTAGCGGTCTCTGGAAACACCATATATTTT.

The chain carries TRBV18 and TRBJ1-1; D unclear. Per germline, CDR1 KGHSH and CDR2 LQKENI. The CDR3 runs 13 residues. V was pared by 0 bases and J by 4 bases, with 6 bases between. CDR3 sequence: CASSPPTSTEAFF. The CDR3 nucleotides read TGTGCCAGCTCACCACCGACCAGCACTGAAGCTTTCTTT.